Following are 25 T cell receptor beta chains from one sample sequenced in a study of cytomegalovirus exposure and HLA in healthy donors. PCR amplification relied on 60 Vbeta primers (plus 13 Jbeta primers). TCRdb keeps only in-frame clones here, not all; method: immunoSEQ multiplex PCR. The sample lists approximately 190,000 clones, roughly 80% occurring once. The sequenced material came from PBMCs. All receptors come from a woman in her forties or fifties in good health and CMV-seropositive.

The CDR3 is CSVGGGAETQYF. CDR3 sequence (DNA): TGCAGCGTTGGGGGTGGGGCAGAGACCCAGTACTTC. The V gene is TRBV29-1, the J gene TRBJ2-5; D may be TRBD1 (5 bases). The CDR3 spans 12 residues. The germline V and J ends were trimmed by 4 bases and 4 bases, with 10 bases remaining between them. Germline CDR1 and CDR2: SQVTM and ANQGSEA.

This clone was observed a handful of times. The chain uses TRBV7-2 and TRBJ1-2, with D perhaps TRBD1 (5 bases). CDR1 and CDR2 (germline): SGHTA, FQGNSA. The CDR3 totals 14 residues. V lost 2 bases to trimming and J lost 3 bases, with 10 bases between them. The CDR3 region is CASSLSGGDYGYTF. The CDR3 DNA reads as TGTGCCAGCAGCTTAAGCGGGGGGGACTATGGCTACACCTTC.

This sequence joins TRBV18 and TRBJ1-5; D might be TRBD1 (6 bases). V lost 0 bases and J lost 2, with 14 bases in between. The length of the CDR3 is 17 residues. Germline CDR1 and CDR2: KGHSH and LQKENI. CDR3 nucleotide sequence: TGTGCCAGCTCACCACCGGGGGGGCCCCTGGGCAATCAGCCCCAGCATTTT. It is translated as CASSPPGGPLGNQPQHF. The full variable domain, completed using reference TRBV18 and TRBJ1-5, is NAGVMQNPRHLVRRRGQEARLRCSPMKGHSHVYWYRQLPEEGLKFMVYLQKENIIDESGMPKERFSAEFPKEGPSILRIQQVVRGDSAAYFCASSPPGGPLGNQPQHFGDGTRLSIL.

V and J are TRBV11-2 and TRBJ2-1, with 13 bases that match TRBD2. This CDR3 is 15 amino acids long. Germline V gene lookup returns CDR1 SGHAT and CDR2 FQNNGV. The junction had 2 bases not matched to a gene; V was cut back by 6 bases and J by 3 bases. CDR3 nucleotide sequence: TGTGCCAGCAGTTGGACTAGCGGGAGCTACAATGAGCAGTTCTTC. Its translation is CASSWTSGSYNEQFF. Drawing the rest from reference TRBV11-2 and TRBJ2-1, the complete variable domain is EAGVAQSPRYKIIEKRQSVAFWCNPISGHATLYWYQQILGQGPKLLIQFQNNGVVDDSQLPKDRFSAERLKGVDSTLKIQPAKLEDSAVYLCASSWTSGSYNEQFFGPGTRLTVL.

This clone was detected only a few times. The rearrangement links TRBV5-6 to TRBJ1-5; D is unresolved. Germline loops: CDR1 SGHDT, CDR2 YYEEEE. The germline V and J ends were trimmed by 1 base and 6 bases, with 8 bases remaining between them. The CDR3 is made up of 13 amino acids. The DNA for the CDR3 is TGTGCCAGCAGCTTGACAGCGGCTCAGCCCCAGCATTTT. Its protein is CASSLTAAQPQHF.

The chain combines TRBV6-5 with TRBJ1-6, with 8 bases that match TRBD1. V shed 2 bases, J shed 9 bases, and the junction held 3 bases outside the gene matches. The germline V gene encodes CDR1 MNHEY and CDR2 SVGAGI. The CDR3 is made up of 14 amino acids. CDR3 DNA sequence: TGTGCCAGCAGTTACAGACAGGGGAGTTCACCCCTCCACTTT. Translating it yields CASSYRQGSSPLHF.

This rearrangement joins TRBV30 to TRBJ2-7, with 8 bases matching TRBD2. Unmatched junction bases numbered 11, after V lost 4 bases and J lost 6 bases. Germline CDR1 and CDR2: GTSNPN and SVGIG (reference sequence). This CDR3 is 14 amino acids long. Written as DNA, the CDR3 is TGTGCCTGGACCGGTCGGGGGGGGCGCGGCGAGCAGTACTTC. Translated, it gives CAWTGRGGRGEQYF.

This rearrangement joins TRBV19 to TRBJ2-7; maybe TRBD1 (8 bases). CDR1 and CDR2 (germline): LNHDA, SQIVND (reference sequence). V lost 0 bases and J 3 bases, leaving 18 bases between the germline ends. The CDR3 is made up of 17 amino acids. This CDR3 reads CASSIDDRTGRGYEQYF. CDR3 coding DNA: TGTGCCAGTAGTATAGATGATAGGACAGGGAGGGGCTACGAGCAGTACTTC.

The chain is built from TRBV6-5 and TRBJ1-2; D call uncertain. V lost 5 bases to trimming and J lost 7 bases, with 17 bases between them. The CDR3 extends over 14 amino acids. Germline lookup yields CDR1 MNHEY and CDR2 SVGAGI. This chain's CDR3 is CASSHPAEGGGYTF. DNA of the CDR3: TGTGCCAGCAGTCATCCAGCTGAGGGTGGTGGCTACACCTTC.

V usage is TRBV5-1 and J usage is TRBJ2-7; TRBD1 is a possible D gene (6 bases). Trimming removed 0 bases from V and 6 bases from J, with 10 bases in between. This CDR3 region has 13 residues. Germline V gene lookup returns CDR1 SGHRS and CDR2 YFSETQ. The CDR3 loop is CASSLAQGLEQYF. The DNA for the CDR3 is TGCGCCAGCAGCTTGGCCCAGGGGCTCGAGCAGTACTTC.

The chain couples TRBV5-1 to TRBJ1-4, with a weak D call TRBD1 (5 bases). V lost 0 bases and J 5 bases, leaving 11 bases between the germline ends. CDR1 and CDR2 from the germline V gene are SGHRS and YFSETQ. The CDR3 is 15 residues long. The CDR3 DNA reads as TGCGCCAGCAGCTTGGGCCAGGGCCTCAATGAAAAACTGTTTTTT. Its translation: CASSLGQGLNEKLFF.

The CDR3, as DNA: TGTGCCAGCAGCTCTATCTACGAGCAGTACTTC. It specifies CASSSIYEQYF. The chain carries TRBV7-6 and TRBJ2-7; no reliable D call. V was pared by 4 bases and J by 3 bases, with 4 bases between. CDR3 length: 11 residues. Germline V gives CDR1 SGHVS, CDR2 FNYEAQ.

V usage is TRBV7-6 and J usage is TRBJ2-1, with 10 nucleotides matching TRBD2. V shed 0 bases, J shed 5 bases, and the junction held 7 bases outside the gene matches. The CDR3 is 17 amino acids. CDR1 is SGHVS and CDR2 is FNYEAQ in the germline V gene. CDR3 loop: CASSLAPTSGADNEQFF. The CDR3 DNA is TGTGCCAGCAGCTTAGCCCCCACTAGCGGGGCCGACAATGAGCAGTTCTTC.

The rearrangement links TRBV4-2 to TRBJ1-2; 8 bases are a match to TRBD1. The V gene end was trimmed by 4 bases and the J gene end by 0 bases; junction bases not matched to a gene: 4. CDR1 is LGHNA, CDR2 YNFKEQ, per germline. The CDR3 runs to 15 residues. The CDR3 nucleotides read TGTGCCAGCAGCCCCCGGACAGGGACTAACTATGGCTACACCTTC. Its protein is CASSPRTGTNYGYTF.

The CDR3 loop reads CASSLDSMNTEAFF. CDR3 DNA sequence: TGTGCCAGCAGCCTGGACAGTATGAACACTGAAGCTTTCTTT. This chain joins TRBV5-6 and TRBJ1-1; D is perhaps TRBD1 (6 bases). Germline CDR1 SGHDT, CDR2 YYEEEE. V lost 4 bases and J 0 bases, leaving 10 bases between the germline ends. The CDR3 is made up of 14 amino acids.

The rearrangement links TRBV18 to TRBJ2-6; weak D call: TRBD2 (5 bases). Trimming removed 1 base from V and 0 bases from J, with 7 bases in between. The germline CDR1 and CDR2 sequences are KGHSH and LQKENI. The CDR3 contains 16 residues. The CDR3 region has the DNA TGTGCCAGCTCACCACAGGAGGTCTCTGGGGCCAACGTCCTGACTTTC. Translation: CASSPQEVSGANVLTF.

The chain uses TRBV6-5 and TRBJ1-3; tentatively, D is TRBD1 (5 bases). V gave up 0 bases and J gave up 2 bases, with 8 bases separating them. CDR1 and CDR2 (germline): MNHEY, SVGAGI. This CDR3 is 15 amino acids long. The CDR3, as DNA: TGTGCCAGCAGTTACTCGGGGGAGGCTGGAAACACCATATATTTT. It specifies CASSYSGEAGNTIYF.

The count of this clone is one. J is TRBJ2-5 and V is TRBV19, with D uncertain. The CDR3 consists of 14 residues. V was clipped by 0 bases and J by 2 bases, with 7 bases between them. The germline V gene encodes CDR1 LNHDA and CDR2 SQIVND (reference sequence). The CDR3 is CASSIDPVQETQYF. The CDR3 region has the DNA TGTGCCAGTAGTATAGATCCCGTACAAGAGACCCAGTACTTC.

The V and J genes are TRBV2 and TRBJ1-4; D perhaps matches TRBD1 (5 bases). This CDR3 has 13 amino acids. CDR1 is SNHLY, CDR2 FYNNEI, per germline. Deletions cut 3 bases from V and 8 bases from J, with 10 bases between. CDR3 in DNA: TGTGCCAGCAGTGAGGGACTTAGGGAAAAACTGTTTTTT. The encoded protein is CASSEGLREKLFF.

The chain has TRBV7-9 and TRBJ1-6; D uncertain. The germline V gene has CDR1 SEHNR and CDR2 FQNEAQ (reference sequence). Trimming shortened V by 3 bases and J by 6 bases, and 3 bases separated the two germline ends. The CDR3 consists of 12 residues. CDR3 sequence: CASSFLNSPLHF. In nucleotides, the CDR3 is TGTGCCAGCAGCTTCCTTAATTCACCCCTCCACTTT.

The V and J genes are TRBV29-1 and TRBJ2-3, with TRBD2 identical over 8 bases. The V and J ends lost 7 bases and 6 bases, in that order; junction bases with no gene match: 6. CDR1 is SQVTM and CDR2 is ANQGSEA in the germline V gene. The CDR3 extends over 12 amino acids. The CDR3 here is CSAGGRGDTQYF. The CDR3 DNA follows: TGCAGCGCGGGGGGGAGGGGGGATACGCAGTATTTT.

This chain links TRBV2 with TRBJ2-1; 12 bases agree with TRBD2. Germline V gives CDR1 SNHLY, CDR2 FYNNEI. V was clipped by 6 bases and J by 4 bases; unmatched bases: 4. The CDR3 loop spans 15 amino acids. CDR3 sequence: CASRGLAGRYNEQFF. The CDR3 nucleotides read TGTGCCAGCAGAGGACTAGCGGGGCGATACAATGAGCAGTTCTTC. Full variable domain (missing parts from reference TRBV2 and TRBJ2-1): EPEVTQTPSHQVTQMGQEVILRCVPISNHLYFYWYRQILGQKVEFLVSFYNNEISEKSEIFDDQFSVERPDGSNFTLKIRSTKLEDSAMYFCASRGLAGRYNEQFFGPGTRLTVL.

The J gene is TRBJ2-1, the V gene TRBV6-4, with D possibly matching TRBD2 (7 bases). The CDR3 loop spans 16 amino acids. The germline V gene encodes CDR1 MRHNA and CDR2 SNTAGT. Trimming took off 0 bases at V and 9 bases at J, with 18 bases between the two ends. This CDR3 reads CASSDSVWRGLCEQFF. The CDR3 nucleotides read TGTGCCAGCAGTGACTCGGTCTGGCGGGGGCTCTGTGAGCAGTTCTTC.

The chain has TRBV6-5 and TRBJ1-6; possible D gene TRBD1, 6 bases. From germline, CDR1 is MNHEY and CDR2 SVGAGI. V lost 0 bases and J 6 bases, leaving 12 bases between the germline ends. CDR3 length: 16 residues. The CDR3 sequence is CASSYSYRQANSPLHF. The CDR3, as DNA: TGTGCCAGCAGTTACTCGTATCGACAGGCTAATTCACCCCTCCACTTT.

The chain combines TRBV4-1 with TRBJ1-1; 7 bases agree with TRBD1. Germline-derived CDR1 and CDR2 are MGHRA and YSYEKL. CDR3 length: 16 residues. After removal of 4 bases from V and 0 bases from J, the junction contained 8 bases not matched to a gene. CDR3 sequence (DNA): TGCGCCAGCAGCCGTAGGACAGGAGTCATGAACACTGAAGCTTTCTTT. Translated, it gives CASSRRTGVMNTEAFF.